The 27 T cell receptor beta chains given below trace back to one sample, sequenced in a study of chemoradiotherapy in HPV16-positive cancers. Some clones are missing from TCRdb's copy, which holds only in-frame ones; the method was immunoSEQ multiplex PCR. The table lists around 15,000 clones, over 75% of them singletons. The material was obtained from a patient who underwent chemoradiotherapy. The receptors originated from a human donor with HPV-associated anogenital cancer.

The chain carries TRBV7-3 and TRBJ1-1; 8 bases are a match to TRBD1. CDR3 size: 15 residues. CDR1 and CDR2 (germline): SGHTA, FQGTGA. V gave up 2 bases and J gave up 2 bases; unmatched junction bases: 4. The CDR3 protein is CASSLYGTGNTEAFF. The CDR3 bases are TGTGCCAGCAGCTTATACGGGACAGGCAACACTGAAGCTTTCTTT.

The chain couples TRBV11-3 to TRBJ1-1, with D unclear. CDR1 and CDR2 from the germline V gene are SGHNT and YENEEA. The length of the CDR3 is 12 residues. Between the trimmed V and J ends, which lost 2 bases and 5 bases, there was a span of 6 bases. The chain's CDR3 is CASSLKETEAFF. The DNA for the CDR3 is TGTGCCAGCAGCTTAAAGGAAACTGAAGCTTTCTTT.

The V and J genes are TRBV7-2 and TRBJ2-7; no clear D gene. Trimming removed 5 bases from V and 3 bases from J, with 17 bases in between. Germline CDR1 and CDR2: SGHTA and FQGNSA. The CDR3 has 15 amino acids. The CDR3 region has the DNA TGTGCCAGCAGCCCTCCCCTGGACGGATACTACGAGCAGTACTTC. It translates to CASSPPLDGYYEQYF.

This chain joins TRBV4-3 and TRBJ1-5, with D perhaps matching TRBD1 (6 bases). Trimming cost V 0 bases and J 6 bases, with 12 bases left between them. Germline V lookup: CDR1 LGHNA, CDR2 YSLEER. The CDR3 is 15 residues long. The DNA of the CDR3 is TGCGCCAGCAGCCAAGATCTGGGGGGGCGTCAGCCCCAGCATTTT. Translating gives CASSQDLGGRQPQHF.

The chain links TRBV5-8 to TRBJ2-3; TRBD2 is a possible D gene (5 bases). CDR1 and CDR2 (germline): SGHTS, YDEGEE. The CDR3 extends over 15 amino acids. The V end lost 1 base, the J end lost 3 bases, and 12 bases lay between the germline ends. The CDR3 DNA is TGTGCCAGCAGCTTGAGAGGGCCTCGGACAGATACGCAGTATTTT. This translates into CASSLRGPRTDTQYF.

Concerning this clone: The same CDR3 arises from other DNA sequences in this sample as well. The J gene is TRBJ2-1, the V gene TRBV19, with 11 bases aligning to TRBD2. The junction had 2 bases not matched to a gene; V was cut back by 1 base and J by 6 bases. CDR3 length: 15 amino acids. Germline V gene sequence: CDR1 LNHDA, CDR2 SQIVND (reference sequence). This CDR3 reads CASSIGLAGGNEQFF. CDR3 nucleotides: TGTGCCAGTAGTATAGGGCTAGCGGGGGGCAATGAGCAGTTCTTC. Based on the CDR3 plus reference TRBV19 and TRBJ2-1, the full variable domain is DGGITQSPKYLFRKEGQNVTLSCEQNLNHDAMYWYRQDPGQGLRLIYYSQIVNDFQKGDIAEGYSVSREKKESFPLTVTSAQKNPTAFYLCASSIGLAGGNEQFFGPGTRLTVL.

This chain joins TRBV7-9 and TRBJ1-1, with D perhaps matching TRBD1 (5 bases). From germline, CDR1 is SEHNR and CDR2 FQNEAQ (reference sequence). V dropped 5 bases and J dropped 4 bases, with 17 bases sitting between them. This CDR3 has 15 amino acids. Written as DNA, the CDR3 is TGTGCCAGCAGCCCTCTTTTCAGGGAGGGCACTGAAGCTTTCTTT. It translates to CASSPLFREGTEAFF. Full variable domain (remainder filled in from reference TRBV7-9 and TRBJ1-1): DTGVSQNPRHKITKRGQNVTFRCDPISEHNRLYWYRQTLGQGPEFLTYFQNEAQLEKSRLLSDRFSAERPKGSFSTLEIQRTEQGDSAMYLCASSPLFREGTEAFFGQGTRLTVV.

The chain couples TRBV11-3 to TRBJ2-3, with a possible D match to TRBD2 (6 bases). CDR3 length equals 17 residues. The germline V and J ends were trimmed by 2 bases and 1 base, with 16 bases remaining between them. The germline gives CDR1 SGHNT, CDR2 YENEEA. The CDR3 DNA reads TGTGCCAGCAGCTTATCCGCCTCGCGGGGTCGCACAGATACGCAGTATTTT. This translates into CASSLSASRGRTDTQYF. The full variable domain, its missing parts supplied by reference TRBV11-3 and TRBJ2-3, is EAGVVQSPRYKIIEKKQPVAFWCNPISGHNTLYWYLQNLGQGPELLIRYENEEAVDDSQLPKDRFSAERLKGVDSTLKIQPAELGDSAVYLCASSLSASRGRTDTQYFGPGTRLTVL.

V and J are TRBV7-2 and TRBJ1-1, with D maybe TRBD1 (6 bases). The germline gives CDR1 SGHTA, CDR2 FQGNSA. V was clipped by 5 bases and J by 4 bases, with 14 bases between them. The CDR3 contains 14 residues. CDR3: CASSDDRRSTEAFF. The DNA of the CDR3 is TGTGCCAGCAGCGACGACAGGAGGAGCACTGAAGCTTTCTTT.

The chain joins TRBV18 to TRBJ1-1, with 8 bases identical to TRBD1. This CDR3 spans 13 amino acids. Germline CDR1 reads KGHSH; CDR2 reads LQKENI. The J segment lost 5 bases and the V segment lost 5 bases, leaving 4 bases of the junction unmatched. CDR3 nucleotide sequence: TGTGCCAGCTCATCAGGGGGCTGGACTGAAGCTTTCTTT. The encoded protein is CASSSGGWTEAFF.

J is TRBJ1-1 and V is TRBV5-1; possibly TRBD1 for D (6 bases). The CDR3 spans 14 residues. Germline assignment: CDR1 SGHRS and CDR2 YFSETQ. Trimming left V 1 base short and J 1 base short, with 8 bases between. The CDR3 sequence is CASSLLQGNTEAFF. For the CDR3, the DNA is TGCGCCAGCAGCTTGTTACAGGGGAACACTGAAGCTTTCTTT. Drawing the rest from reference TRBV5-1 and TRBJ1-1, the complete variable domain is KAGVTQTPRYLIKTRGQQVTLSCSPISGHRSVSWYQQTPGQGLQFLFEYFSETQRNKGNFPGRFSGRQFSNSRSEMNVSTLELGDSALYLCASSLLQGNTEAFFGQGTRLTVV.

This clone was seen more than once but under ten times. J is TRBJ2-3 and V is TRBV12-5, with D possibly matching TRBD2 (6 bases). Trimming took 2 bases from V and 9 from J, leaving 30 bases between them. The CDR3 is 19 residues long. Germline V gives CDR1 LGHNT, CDR2 FRNRAP. CDR3 amino acids: CASGLSGDSHTHTRRTQYF. The CDR3 bases are TGTGCTAGTGGTTTGTCGGGGGACTCCCACACACACACACGGAGGACGCAGTATTTT.

This rearrangement joins TRBV18 to TRBJ2-2; D is ambiguous. The CDR3 covers 11 residues. CDR1 and CDR2 from the germline V gene are KGHSH and LQKENI. V was shortened by 6 bases and J by 6 bases, with 5 bases between the two germline ends. In nucleotides, the CDR3 is TGTGCCAGCTCGCTTCCCGGGGAGCTGTTTTTT. Its translation: CASSLPGELFF.

The chain links TRBV6-5 to TRBJ1-1; no clear D gene. CDR3 length equals 15 residues. The V and J ends lost 5 bases and 1 base respectively, with 14 bases between them. The germline gives CDR1 MNHEY, CDR2 SVGAGI. DNA of the CDR3: TGTGCCAGCAGTAGCGTCGGGCAAGGGAACACTGAAGCTTTCTTT. Translated, it gives CASSSVGQGNTEAFF.

This sequence joins TRBV28 and TRBJ1-2; 7 bases are shared with TRBD1. The CDR3 spans 16 residues. V lost 1 base, J lost 2 bases, and 7 bases stayed unmatched. The V gene's germline CDR1 is MDHEN and CDR2 SYDVKM. The CDR3 here is CASSLLMDRLNYGYTF. CDR3 coding DNA: TGTGCCAGCAGTTTATTGATGGACAGGCTGAACTATGGCTACACCTTC.

V gene TRBV9 combines with J gene TRBJ2-5, with TRBD2 identical over 9 bases. The CDR3 extends over 18 amino acids. The V gene's germline CDR1 is SGDLS and CDR2 YYNGEE. V lost 4 bases, J lost 0 bases, and 13 bases stayed unmatched. Here the CDR3 reads CASSPRGGTSGYQETQYF. CDR3 coding DNA: TGTGCCAGCAGCCCACGGGGGGGTACTAGCGGGTACCAAGAGACCCAGTACTTC. Filled out from reference TRBV9 and TRBJ2-5, the complete variable domain reads DSGVTQTPKHLITATGQRVTLRCSPRSGDLSVYWYQQSLDQGLQFLIQYYNGEERAKGNILERFSAQQFPDLHSELNLSSLELGDSALYFCASSPRGGTSGYQETQYFGPGTRLLVL.

This clone has a single count. The V and J genes are TRBV7-9 and TRBJ1-4; D gene uncertain. This CDR3 region has 17 residues. The V and J ends lost 1 base and 4 bases respectively, with 16 bases between them. The germline gives CDR1 SEHNR, CDR2 FQNEAQ (reference sequence). DNA for the CDR3: TGTGCCAGCAGCTTAGACGTTTCTTCCTCCCTTAATGAAAAACTGTTTTTT. Translating gives CASSLDVSSSLNEKLFF.

The genes are TRBV15 and TRBJ2-7, with D hard to call. Germline loops: CDR1 LNHNV, CDR2 YYDKDF (reference sequence). This CDR3 spans 14 amino acids. Deletions cut 1 base from V and 4 bases from J, with 11 bases between. The CDR3 bases are TGTGCCACCAGCAGAGGACGGAGACTTTACGAGCAGTACTTC. Translation gives CATSRGRRLYEQYF.

J is TRBJ2-5 and V is TRBV5-6; 11 bases agree with TRBD1. J was trimmed by 3 bases and V by 1 base; bases with no gene match: 5. Germline CDR1 is SGHDT and CDR2 is YYEEEE. This CDR3 has 16 residues. CDR3 bases: TGTGCCAGCAGCTTGCGGACAGGGGGCAAGGAAGAGACCCAGTACTTC. As protein: CASSLRTGGKEETQYF. The complete variable domain, with remaining parts taken from reference TRBV5-6 and TRBJ2-5, reads DAGVTQSPTHLIKTRGQQVTLRCSPKSGHDTVSWYQQALGQGPQFIFQYYEEEERQRGNFPDRFSGHQFPNYSSELNVNALLLGDSALYLCASSLRTGGKEETQYFGPGTRLLVL.

This clone has more than one count but fewer than ten. The chain recombines TRBV7-9 with TRBJ1-3; TRBD1 is a possible D gene (6 bases). Germline V CDR1 and CDR2: SEHNR, FQNEAQ (reference sequence). CDR3 size: 16 residues. V was cut by 5 bases and J by 0 bases, with 14 bases left in between. The CDR3 DNA reads as TGTGCCAGCAGCCCCCGGGACACGGCCTCTGGAAACACCATATATTTT. This encodes CASSPRDTASGNTIYF.

This clone showed up just a few times. This sequence joins TRBV7-3 and TRBJ2-2, with D perhaps assigned TRBD1 or TRBD2 (6 bases each). The CDR3 is made up of 15 amino acids. The germline gives CDR1 SGHTA, CDR2 FQGTGA. Trimming stripped 7 bases from V and 4 bases from J, with 16 bases between. In DNA, the CDR3 is TGTGCCAGCAACAGAGAGGGGGGTGGCACCGGGGAGCTGTTTTTT. This encodes CASNREGGGTGELFF.

The CDR3 sequence is CASSHLDSRGSNQPQHF. The CDR3 DNA is TGTGCCAGCTCACACCTGGACAGCCGGGGGAGCAATCAGCCCCAGCATTTT. This chain links TRBV18 with TRBJ1-5; D is perhaps TRBD1 (6 bases). The V gene lost 4 bases and the J gene lost 1 base, with 17 bases spanning the gap. From germline, CDR1 is KGHSH and CDR2 LQKENI. The CDR3 covers 17 residues.

The rearrangement links TRBV7-2 to TRBJ2-2; D remains unclear. The germline CDR1 and CDR2 sequences are SGHTA and FQGNSA. Trimming pared 1 base from V and 4 bases from J, leaving 10 bases between. This CDR3 is built from 15 residues. CDR3 sequence: CASSLVGQRTGELFF. The CDR3 coding sequence is TGTGCCAGCAGCTTAGTTGGTCAGCGCACCGGGGAGCTGTTTTTT.

V usage is TRBV10-3 and J usage is TRBJ2-2; 16 bases are shared with TRBD2. V lost 6 bases to trimming and J lost 6 bases; unmatched junction nucleotides: 10. Germline V gene data show CDR1 as ENHRY and CDR2 as SYGVKD. The CDR3 has 18 residues. CDR3 loop: CAISAGTSGGAVAGELFF. The CDR3 DNA is TGTGCCATCAGCGCCGGGACTAGCGGGGGGGCAGTCGCCGGGGAGCTGTTTTTT.

This clone was recorded once. The chain combines TRBV5-1 with TRBJ2-5; D remains unclear. CDR3 length: 12 amino acids. CDR1 SGHRS and CDR2 YFSETQ come from the germline V gene. V lost 0 bases, J lost 5 bases, and 5 bases lay in between. CDR3 loop: CASSLGFETQYF. Here the CDR3 DNA reads TGCGCCAGCAGCTTGGGTTTTGAGACCCAGTACTTC.

The V gene is TRBV11-3, the J gene TRBJ2-3; D possibly corresponds to TRBD1 (5 bases). The CDR3 contains 14 residues. CDR1 and CDR2 (germline): SGHNT, YENEEA. Trimming took 6 bases from V and 3 from J, leaving 13 bases between them. The chain's CDR3 is CASRIGAGTDTQYF. CDR3 coding DNA: TGTGCCAGCAGAATAGGGGCAGGAACAGATACGCAGTATTTT.

V gene TRBV7-2 combines with J gene TRBJ2-1; 11 bases fit TRBD2. CDR1 is SGHTA, CDR2 FQGNSA, per germline. The CDR3 is made up of 15 amino acids. J gave up 7 bases and V 1 base, and 3 bases lay outside the gene matches. This chain's CDR3 is CASSLGLAGKNEQFF. CDR3 sequence (DNA): TGTGCCAGCAGCTTAGGACTAGCGGGGAAAAATGAGCAGTTCTTC.